The sequence of this T cell receptor beta chain was determined in a study of T cell responses to AZD1222 COVID-19 vaccine. The study's findings and limits: The number of AZD1222 recipients seropositive at baseline was only five to seven.

The germline CDR1 and CDR2 sequences are SGHKS and YYEKEE (reference sequence). The CDR3 is 14 amino acids. V gave up 0 bases and J gave up 8 bases, with 9 bases separating them. The method was immunoSEQ multiplex PCR; TCRdb's version includes in-frame clones alone and lacks a portion of them. The table lists about 120,000 clones, more than 70% of them singletons. This clone was seen a single time. Its antigen remains unknown. Source: peripheral blood, taken on day 0 of AZD1222 vaccination. This sequence was found in an adult in good health. The V gene is TRBV5-5, the J gene TRBJ1-6; D gene unclear. CDR3: CASSLEQLDSPLHF. CDR3 sequence (DNA): TGTGCCAGCAGCTTGGAGCAGCTTGATTCACCCCTCCACTTT.